Listed here are 2 T cell receptor beta chains from one sample, sequenced in a study of OX40 agonist ivuxolimab in advanced cancers. The method was immunoSEQ multiplex PCR; TCRdb's version includes in-frame clones alone and lacks a portion of them. The sample carries about 33,000 clones, 70% to 85% recorded once. Material: CD4+ or CD8+ T cells sorted from blood, obtained in a trial of the OX40 agonist ivuxolimab. The source of these receptors is an adult with an advanced solid tumor such as melanoma, head and neck, liver or kidney cancer.

The chain employs TRBV27 and TRBJ2-1; 15 bases are shared with TRBD2. The J segment lost 12 bases and the V segment lost 0 bases, leaving 9 bases of the junction unmatched. Germline CDR1 and CDR2: MNHEY and SMNVEV (reference sequence). The CDR3 runs to 17 residues. The CDR3 spells CASSLSPGLAGGYGQFF. The DNA of the CDR3 is TGTGCCAGCAGTTTATCCCCTGGACTAGCGGGGGGGTACGGGCAGTTCTTC.

In the case of this clone: The junction and the germline gene differ at one end; a read error may be behind it. J is TRBJ2-1 and V is TRBV30; 9 bases match TRBD2. Germline loops: CDR1 GTSNPN, CDR2 SVGIG (reference sequence). This CDR3 is 14 amino acids long. The CDR3, as DNA: TGCCTGGCGAGACTAGCGGCCTCCTACAATGAGCAGTTCTTC. This gives the protein CLARLAASYNEQFF. The full variable domain, completed using reference TRBV30 and TRBJ2-1, is SQTIHQWPATLVQPVGSPLSLECTVEGTSNPNLYWYRQAAGRGLQLLFYSVGIGQISSEVPQNLSASRPQDRQFILSSKKLLLSDSGFYLCLARLAASYNEQFFGPGTRLTVL.